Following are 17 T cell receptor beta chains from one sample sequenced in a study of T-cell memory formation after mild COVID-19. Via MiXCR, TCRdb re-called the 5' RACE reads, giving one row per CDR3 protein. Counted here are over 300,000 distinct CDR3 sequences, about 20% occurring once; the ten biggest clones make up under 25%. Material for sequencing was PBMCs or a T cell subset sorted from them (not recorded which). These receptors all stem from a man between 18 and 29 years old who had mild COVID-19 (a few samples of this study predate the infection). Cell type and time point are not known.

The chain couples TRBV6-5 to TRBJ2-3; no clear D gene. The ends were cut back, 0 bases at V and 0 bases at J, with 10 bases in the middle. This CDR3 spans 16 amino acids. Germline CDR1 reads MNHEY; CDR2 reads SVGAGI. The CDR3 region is CASSYSKYPSTDTQYF. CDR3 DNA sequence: TGTGCCAGCAGTTACTCGAAATATCCTAGCACAGATACGCAGTATTTT.

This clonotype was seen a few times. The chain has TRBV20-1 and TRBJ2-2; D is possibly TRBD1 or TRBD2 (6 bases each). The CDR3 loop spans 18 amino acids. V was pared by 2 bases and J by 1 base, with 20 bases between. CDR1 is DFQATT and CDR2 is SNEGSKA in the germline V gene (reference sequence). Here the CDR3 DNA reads TGCAGTGCTAGATTGGGGGGCCTTCGAAATAGGAACACCGGGGAGCTGTTTTTT. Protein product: CSARLGGLRNRNTGELFF.

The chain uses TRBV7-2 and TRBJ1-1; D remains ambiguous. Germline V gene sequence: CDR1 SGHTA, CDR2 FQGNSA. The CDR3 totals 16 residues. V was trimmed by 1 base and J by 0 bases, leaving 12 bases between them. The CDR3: CASSLERVGLNTEAFF. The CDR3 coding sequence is TGTGCCAGCAGCTTAGAGCGGGTGGGCTTGAACACTGAAGCTTTCTTT.

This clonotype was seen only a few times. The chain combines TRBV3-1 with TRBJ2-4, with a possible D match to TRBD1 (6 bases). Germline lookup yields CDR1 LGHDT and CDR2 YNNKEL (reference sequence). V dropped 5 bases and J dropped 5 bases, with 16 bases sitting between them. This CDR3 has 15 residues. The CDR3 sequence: CASSSMDSNQNIQYF. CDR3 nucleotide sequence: TGTGCCAGCAGCTCTATGGACAGCAACCAAAACATTCAGTACTTC.

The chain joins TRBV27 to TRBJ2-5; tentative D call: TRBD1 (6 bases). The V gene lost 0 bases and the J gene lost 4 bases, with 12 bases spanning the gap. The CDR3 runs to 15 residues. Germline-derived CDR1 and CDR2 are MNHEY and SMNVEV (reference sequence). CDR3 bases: TGTGCCAGCAGTTTATCATCGGCAGGGGCAGAGACCCAGTACTTC. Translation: CASSLSSAGAETQYF.

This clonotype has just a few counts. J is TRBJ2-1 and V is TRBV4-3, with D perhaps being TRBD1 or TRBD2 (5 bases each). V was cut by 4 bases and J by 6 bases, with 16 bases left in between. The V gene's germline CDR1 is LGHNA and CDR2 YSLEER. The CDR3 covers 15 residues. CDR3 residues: CASSRPGPGGNEQFF. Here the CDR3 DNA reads TGCGCCAGCAGCCGCCCGGGACCCGGCGGCAATGAGCAGTTCTTC.

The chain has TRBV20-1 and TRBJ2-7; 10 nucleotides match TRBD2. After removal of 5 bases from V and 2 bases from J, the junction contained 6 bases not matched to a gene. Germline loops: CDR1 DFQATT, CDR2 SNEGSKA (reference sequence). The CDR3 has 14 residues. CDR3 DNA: TGCAGTGCTGGAAGGAGCGGGGGGGCCTACGAGCAGTACGTC. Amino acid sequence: CSAGRSGGAYEQYV.

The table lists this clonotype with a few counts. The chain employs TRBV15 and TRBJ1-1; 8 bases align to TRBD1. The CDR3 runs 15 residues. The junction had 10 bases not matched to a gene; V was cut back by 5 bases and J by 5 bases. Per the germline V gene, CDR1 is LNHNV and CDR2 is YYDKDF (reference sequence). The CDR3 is CATSAHRGGRTEAFF. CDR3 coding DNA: TGTGCCACCAGCGCCCACAGGGGGGGGAGGACTGAAGCTTTCTTT.

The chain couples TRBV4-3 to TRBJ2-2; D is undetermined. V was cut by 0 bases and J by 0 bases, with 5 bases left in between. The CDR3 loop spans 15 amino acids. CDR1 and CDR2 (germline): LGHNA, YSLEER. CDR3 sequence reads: CASSQELANTGELFF. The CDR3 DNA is TGCGCCAGCAGCCAAGAGCTAGCGAACACCGGGGAGCTGTTTTTT.

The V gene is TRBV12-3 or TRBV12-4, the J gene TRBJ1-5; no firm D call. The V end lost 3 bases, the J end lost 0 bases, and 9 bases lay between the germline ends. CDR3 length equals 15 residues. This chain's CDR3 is CASSFRGYSNQPQHF. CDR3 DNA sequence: TGTGCCAGCAGTTTCAGAGGCTATAGCAATCAGCCCCAGCATTTT.

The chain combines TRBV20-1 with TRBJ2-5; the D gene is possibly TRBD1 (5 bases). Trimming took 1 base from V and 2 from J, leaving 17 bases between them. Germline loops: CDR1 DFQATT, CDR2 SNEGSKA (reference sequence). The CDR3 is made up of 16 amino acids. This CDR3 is CSARGDKGILQETQYF. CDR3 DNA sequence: TGCAGTGCTAGAGGCGACAAGGGGATACTACAAGAGACCCAGTACTTC.

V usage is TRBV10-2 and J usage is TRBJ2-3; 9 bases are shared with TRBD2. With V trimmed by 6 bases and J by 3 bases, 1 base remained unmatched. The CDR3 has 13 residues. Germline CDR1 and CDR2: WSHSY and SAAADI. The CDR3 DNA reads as TGCGCCAGCAGGACTAGCGGAACAGATACGCAGTATTTT. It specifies CASRTSGTDTQYF.

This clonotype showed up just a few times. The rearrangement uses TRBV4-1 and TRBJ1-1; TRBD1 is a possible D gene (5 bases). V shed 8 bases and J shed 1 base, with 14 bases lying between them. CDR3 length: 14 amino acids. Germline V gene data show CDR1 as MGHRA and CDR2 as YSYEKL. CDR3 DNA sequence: TGCGCCAGCCGGGGCTTCTTACGGAACACTGAAGCTTTCTTT. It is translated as CASRGFLRNTEAFF.

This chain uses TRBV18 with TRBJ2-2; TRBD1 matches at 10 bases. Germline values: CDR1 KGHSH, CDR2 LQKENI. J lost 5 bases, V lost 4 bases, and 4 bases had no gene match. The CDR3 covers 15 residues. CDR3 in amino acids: CASSRQGAHTGELFF. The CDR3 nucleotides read TGTGCCAGCTCACGACAGGGGGCGCATACCGGGGAGCTGTTTTTT.

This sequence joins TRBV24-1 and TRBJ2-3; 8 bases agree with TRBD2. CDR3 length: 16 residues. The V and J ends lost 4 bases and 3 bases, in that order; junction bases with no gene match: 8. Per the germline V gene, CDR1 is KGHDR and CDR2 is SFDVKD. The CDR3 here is CATSDPGGSTTDTQYF. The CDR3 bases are TGTGCCACCAGTGACCCGGGAGGGTCCACGACAGATACGCAGTATTTT.

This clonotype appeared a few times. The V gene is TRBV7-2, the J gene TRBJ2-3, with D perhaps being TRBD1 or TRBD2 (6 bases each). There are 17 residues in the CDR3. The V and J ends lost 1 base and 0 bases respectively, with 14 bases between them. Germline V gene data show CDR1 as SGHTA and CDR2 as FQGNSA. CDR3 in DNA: TGTGCCAGCAGCTTAGAGGGGGGATTTTCTAGCACAGATACGCAGTATTTT. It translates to CASSLEGGFSSTDTQYF.

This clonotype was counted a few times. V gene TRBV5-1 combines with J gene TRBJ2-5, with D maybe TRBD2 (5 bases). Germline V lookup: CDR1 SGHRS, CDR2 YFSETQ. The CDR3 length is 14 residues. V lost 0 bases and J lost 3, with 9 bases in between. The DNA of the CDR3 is TGCGCCAGCAGCTTGGGGAGGACGAAAGAGACCCAGTACTTC. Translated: CASSLGRTKETQYF.